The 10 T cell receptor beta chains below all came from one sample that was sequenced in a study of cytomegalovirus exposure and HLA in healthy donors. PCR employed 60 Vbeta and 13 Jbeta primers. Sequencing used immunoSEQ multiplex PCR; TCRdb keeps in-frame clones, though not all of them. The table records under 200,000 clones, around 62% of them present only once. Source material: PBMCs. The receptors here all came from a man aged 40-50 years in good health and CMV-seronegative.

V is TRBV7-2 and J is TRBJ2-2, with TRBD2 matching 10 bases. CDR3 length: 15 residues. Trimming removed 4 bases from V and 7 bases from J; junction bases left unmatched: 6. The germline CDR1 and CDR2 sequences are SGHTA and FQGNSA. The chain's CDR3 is CASSSRAGGGGELFF. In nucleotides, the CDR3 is TGTGCCAGCAGCTCTAGAGCGGGAGGGGGCGGGGAGCTGTTTTTT.

The chain's CDR3 is CASSLERSENTGELFF. DNA for the CDR3: TGCGCCAGCAGCTTGGAGAGATCCGAGAACACCGGGGAGCTGTTTTTT. The J gene is TRBJ2-2, the V gene TRBV5-1, with D hard to call. Looked up from germline, CDR1 is SGHRS and CDR2 is YFSETQ. V dropped 0 bases and J dropped 1 base, with 10 bases sitting between them. This CDR3 contains 16 residues.

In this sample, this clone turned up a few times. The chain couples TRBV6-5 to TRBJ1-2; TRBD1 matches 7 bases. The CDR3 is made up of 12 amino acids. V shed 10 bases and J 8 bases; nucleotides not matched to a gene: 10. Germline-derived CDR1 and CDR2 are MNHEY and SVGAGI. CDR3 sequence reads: CATNRGEGGYTF. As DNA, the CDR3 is TGTGCCACTAACAGGGGCGAAGGAGGCTACACCTTC.

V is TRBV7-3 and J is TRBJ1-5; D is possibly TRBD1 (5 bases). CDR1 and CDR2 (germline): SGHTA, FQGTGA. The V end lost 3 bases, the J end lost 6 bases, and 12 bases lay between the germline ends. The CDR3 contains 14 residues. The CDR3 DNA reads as TGTGCCAGCAGCTTGTACAGGTCAAGTCAGCCCCAGCATTTT. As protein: CASSLYRSSQPQHF.

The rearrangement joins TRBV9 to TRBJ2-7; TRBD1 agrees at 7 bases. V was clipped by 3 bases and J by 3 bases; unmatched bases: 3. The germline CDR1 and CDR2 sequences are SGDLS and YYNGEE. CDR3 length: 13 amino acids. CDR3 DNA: TGTGCCAGCAGCGCGGGACAGTTCTACGAGCAGTACTTC. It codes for CASSAGQFYEQYF.

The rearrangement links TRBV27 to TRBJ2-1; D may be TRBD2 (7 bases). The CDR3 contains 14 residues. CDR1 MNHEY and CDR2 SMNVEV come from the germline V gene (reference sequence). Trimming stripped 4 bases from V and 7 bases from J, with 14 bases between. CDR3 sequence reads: CASSSSGGANEQFF. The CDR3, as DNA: TGTGCCAGCAGTTCGTCGGGGGGCGCAAATGAGCAGTTCTTC.

The CDR3 region is CATSTAQGIRAFF. The DNA for the CDR3 is TGTGCCACCAGCACCGCCCAGGGAATCCGAGCTTTCTTT. V usage is TRBV15 and J usage is TRBJ1-1; possible D gene TRBD1, 5 bases. Trimming shortened V by 4 bases and J by 10 bases, and 16 bases separated the two germline ends. The germline V gene encodes CDR1 LNHNV and CDR2 YYDKDF (reference sequence). There are 13 residues in the CDR3.

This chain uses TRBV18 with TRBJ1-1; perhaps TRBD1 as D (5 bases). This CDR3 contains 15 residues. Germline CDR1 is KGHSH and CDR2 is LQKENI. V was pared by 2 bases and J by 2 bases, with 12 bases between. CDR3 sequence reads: CASSPGAGANTEAFF. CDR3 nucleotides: TGTGCCAGCTCACCAGGGGCAGGAGCTAACACTGAAGCTTTCTTT.

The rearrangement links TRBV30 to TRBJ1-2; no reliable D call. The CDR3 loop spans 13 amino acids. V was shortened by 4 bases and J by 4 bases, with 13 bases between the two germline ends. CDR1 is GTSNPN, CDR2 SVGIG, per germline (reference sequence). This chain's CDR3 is CAWTAERLYGYTF. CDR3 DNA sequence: TGTGCCTGGACTGCCGAGAGGCTCTATGGCTACACCTTC.

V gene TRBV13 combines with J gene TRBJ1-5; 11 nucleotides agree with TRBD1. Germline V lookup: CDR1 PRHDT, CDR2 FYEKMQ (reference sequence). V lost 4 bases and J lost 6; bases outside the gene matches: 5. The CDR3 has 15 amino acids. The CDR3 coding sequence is TGTGCCAGCAGCTACGGACAGGGGGCTGTTCAGCCCCAGCATTTT. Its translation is CASSYGQGAVQPQHF.